This is a list of T cell receptor beta chains from one sample in a study of T cell responses to AZD1222 COVID-19 vaccine. Some clones are missing from TCRdb's copy, which holds only in-frame ones; the method was immunoSEQ multiplex PCR. Counted here are some 170,000 clones, approximately 90% occurring once; the ten biggest clones make up 1.5% to 2%. Sample: peripheral blood, taken 28 days after the second AZD1222 dose. These receptors came from an adult who received the AZD1222 COVID-19 vaccine. Both conserved end residues are part of each CDR3. D genes are given only for firm matches. Clone size is stated in some rows and not others, as once, few, many or a class when expanded.

once,TRBJ2-5,TRBV9,NA,CASSVGDMKAETQYF,TGTGCCAGCAGCGTAGGCGACATGAAAGCGGAGACCCAGTACTTC
NA,TRBJ1-2,TRBV6-5,NA,CASSRDDYGYTF,TGTGCCAGCAGTCGCGACGACTATGGCTACACCTTC
once,TRBJ1-2,TRBV6-4,NA,CASSLTGGTDGYTF,TGTGCCAGCAGCCTAACCGGGGGAACGGATGGCTACACCTTC
NA,TRBJ2-2,TRBV9,TRBD2,CASSVTSGNVNTGELFF,TGTGCCAGCAGCGTAACTAGCGGGAATGTTAACACCGGGGAGCTGTTTTTT
NA,TRBJ2-3,TRBV2,TRBD1,CASRPGTGGVPSTDTQYF,TGTGCCAGCCGACCCGGGACAGGGGGTGTACCTAGCACAGATACGCAGTATTTT
NA,TRBJ1-6,TRBV7-9,TRBD1,CASSLNRGHSPLHF,TGTGCCAGCAGCTTAAACAGGGGGCATTCACCCCTCCACTTT
NA,TRBJ2-1,TRBV29-1,NA,CSAQTGEQFF,TGCAGCGCACAGACCGGAGAGCAGTTCTTC
NA,TRBJ2-5,TRBV7-7,TRBD2,CASSPWGSGGQETQYF,TGTGCTAGCAGCCCCTGGGGTAGCGGGGGACAAGAGACCCAGTACTTC
NA,TRBJ2-5,TRBV11-2,TRBD2,CASSPAGTSGGAGETQYF,TGTGCCAGCAGCCCAGCCGGGACTAGCGGGGGGGCCGGGGAGACCCAGTACTTC
NA,TRBJ2-1,TRBV27,NA,CASSLSPLDEQFF,TGTGCCAGCAGTTTATCCCCGCTCGATGAGCAGTTCTTC
NA,TRBJ2-7,TRBV30,NA,CAWSFGLGEQYF,TGTGCCTGGAGTTTCGGACTCGGCGAGCAGTACTTC
NA,TRBJ1-4,TRBV25-1,NA,CASSEYKQGGEKLFF,TGTGCCAGCAGTGAATATAAACAGGGAGGGGAAAAACTGTTTTTT
NA,TRBJ2-7,TRBV11-3,NA,CASSLGQRERDEQYF,TGTGCCAGCAGCCTCGGACAGCGCGAGAGGGATGAGCAGTACTTC
few,TRBJ1-2,TRBV4-1,TRBD1,CASSQGRDRPNYGYTF,TGCGCCAGCAGCCAAGGAAGGGACAGACCAAACTATGGCTACACCTTC
NA,TRBJ2-4,TRBV6-2/TRBV6-3,NA,CASSRHPLGLAKNIQYF,TGTGCCAGCAGTCGCCATCCCTTAGGTTTAGCCAAAAACATTCAGTACTTC
once,TRBJ2-1,TRBV10-3,NA,CAISEDRRQFF,TGTGCCATCAGTGAGGACCGTCGACAGTTCTTC
NA,TRBJ2-7,TRBV2,TRBD1,CASSAGRTGSYEQYF,TGTGCCAGCAGTGCAGGGAGGACAGGGTCCTACGAGCAGTACTTC
NA,TRBJ2-7,TRBV5-1,TRBD2,CASSFERLAGGLHYEQYF,TGCGCCAGCAGCTTTGAGAGGCTAGCGGGAGGTCTGCACTACGAGCAGTACTTC
NA,TRBJ1-4,TRBV5-4,NA,CASSLGGASNEKLFF,TGTGCCAGCAGCTTAGGGGGGGCGTCTAATGAAAAACTGTTTTTT
NA,TRBJ2-2,TRBV24-1,NA,CATSDLGDGELFF,TGTGCCACCAGTGATTTGGGGGACGGGGAGCTGTTTTTT
NA,TRBJ1-1,TRBV5-1,NA,CASSLDSGQNTEAFF,TGCGCCAGCAGCTTGGATTCCGGACAGAACACTGAAGCTTTCTTT
NA,TRBJ2-4,TRBV3-1/TRBV3-2,NA,CASSQDRVLAKNIQYF,TGTGCCAGCAGCCAAGATAGGGTTCTAGCCAAAAACATTCAGTACTTC
NA,TRBJ1-1,TRBV4-2,TRBD1,CASSQRTGRDTEAFF,TGTGCCAGCAGCCAAAGGACAGGGCGGGACACTGAAGCTTTCTTT